Described below is a single T cell receptor beta chain sequence and its context. The sample carries other DNA sequences with the same CDR3. Germline V gene data show CDR1 as MNHEY and CDR2 as SVGAGI. V was pared by 0 bases and J by 4 bases, with 2 bases of the junction left unmatched. CDR3 length: 16 amino acids. This sample is drawn from a study of cytomegalovirus exposure and HLA in healthy donors. Primers for the PCR totalled 60 Vbeta and 13 Jbeta. This table comes from immunoSEQ multiplex PCR, and its TCRdb copy is limited to in-frame clones, with some not included. Among over 150,000 clones listed, more than 70% were seen once.

The chain joins TRBV6-5 to TRBJ2-7, with 14 bases matching TRBD2. Sequencing was done on a sample of PBMCs. This clonotype was sampled from a woman between 40 and 50 years old in good health and CMV-seropositive. The CDR3 nucleotides read TGTGCCAGCAGTTACTCGGGGACTAGCGGGAGTTACGAGCAGTACTTC. It encodes CASSYSGTSGSYEQYF.